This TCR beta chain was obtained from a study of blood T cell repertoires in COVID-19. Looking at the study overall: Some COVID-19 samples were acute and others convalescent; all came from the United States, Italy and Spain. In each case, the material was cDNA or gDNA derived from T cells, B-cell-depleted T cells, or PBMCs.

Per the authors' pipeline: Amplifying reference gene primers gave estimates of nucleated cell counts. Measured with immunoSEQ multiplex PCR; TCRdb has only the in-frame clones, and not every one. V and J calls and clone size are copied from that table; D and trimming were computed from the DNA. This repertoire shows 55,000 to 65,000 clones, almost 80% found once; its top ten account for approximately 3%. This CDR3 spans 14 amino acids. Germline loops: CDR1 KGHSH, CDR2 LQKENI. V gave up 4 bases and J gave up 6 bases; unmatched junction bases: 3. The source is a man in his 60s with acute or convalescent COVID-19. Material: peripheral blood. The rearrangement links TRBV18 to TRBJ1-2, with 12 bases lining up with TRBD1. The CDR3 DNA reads TGTGCCAGCTCACGGGACAGGGGGCAGGATGGCTACACCTTC. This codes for CASSRDRGQDGYTF.